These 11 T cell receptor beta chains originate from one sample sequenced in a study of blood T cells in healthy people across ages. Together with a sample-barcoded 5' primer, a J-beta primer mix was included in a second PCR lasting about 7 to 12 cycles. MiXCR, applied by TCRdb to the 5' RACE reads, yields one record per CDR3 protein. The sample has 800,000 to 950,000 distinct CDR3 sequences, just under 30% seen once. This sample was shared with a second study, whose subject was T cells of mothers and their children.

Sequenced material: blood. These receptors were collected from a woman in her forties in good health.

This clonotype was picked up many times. CDR3 in DNA: TGTGCCAGCAGCCCCCAGGGAGGAGACACTGAAGCTTTCTTT. This translates into CASSPQGGDTEAFF. The rearrangement links TRBV18 to TRBJ1-1; maybe TRBD1 (5 bases). The length of the CDR3 is 14 residues. Germline CDR1 is KGHSH and CDR2 is LQKENI. V was trimmed by 8 bases and J by 3 bases, leaving 16 bases between them.

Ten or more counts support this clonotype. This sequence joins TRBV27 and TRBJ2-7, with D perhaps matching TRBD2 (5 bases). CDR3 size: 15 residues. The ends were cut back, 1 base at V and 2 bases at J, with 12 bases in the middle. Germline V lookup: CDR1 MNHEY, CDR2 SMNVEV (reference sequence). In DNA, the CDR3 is TGTGCCAGCAGTTTATTCGGGGAAATGACCTACGAGCAGTACTTC. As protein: CASSLFGEMTYEQYF.

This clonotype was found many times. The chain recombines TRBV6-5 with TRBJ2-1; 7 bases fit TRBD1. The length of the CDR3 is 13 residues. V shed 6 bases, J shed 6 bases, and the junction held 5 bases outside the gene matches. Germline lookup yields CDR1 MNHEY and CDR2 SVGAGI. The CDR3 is CASSRSGGNEQFF. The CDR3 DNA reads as TGTGCCAGCAGCCGCTCAGGGGGCAATGAGCAGTTCTTC.

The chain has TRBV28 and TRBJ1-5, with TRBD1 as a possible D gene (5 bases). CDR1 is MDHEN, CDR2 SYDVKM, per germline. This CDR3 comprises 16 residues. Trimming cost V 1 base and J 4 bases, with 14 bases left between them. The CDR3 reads CASSLSVGAGNQPQHF. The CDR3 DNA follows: TGTGCCAGCAGTTTATCGGTCGGGGCCGGGAATCAGCCCCAGCATTTT.

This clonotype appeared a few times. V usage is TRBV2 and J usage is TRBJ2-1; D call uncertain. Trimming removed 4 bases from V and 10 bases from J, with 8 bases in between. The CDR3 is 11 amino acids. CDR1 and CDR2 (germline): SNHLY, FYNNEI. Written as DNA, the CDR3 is TGTGCCAGCAGTGCCCTGACGGAGCAGTTCTTC. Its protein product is CASSALTEQFF.

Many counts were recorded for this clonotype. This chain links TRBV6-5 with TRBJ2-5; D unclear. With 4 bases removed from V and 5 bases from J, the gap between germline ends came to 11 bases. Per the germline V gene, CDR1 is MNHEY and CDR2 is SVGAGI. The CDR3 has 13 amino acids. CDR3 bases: TGTGCCAGCAGTTCCAGGAGAGGCGAGACCCAGTACTTC. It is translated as CASSSRRGETQYF.

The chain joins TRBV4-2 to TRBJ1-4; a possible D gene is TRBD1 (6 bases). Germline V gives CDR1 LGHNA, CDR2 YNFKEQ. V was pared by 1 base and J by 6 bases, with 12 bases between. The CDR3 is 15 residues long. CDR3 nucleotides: TGTGCCAGCAGCCAAGTTCAGGGGCAGGATGAAAAACTGTTTTTT. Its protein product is CASSQVQGQDEKLFF.

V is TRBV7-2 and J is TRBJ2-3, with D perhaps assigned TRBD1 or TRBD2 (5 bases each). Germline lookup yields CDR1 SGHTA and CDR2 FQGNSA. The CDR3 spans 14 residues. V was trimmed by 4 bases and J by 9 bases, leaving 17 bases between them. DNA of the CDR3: TGTGCCAGCAGCTCATCTGGGGGTGGTCGAACGCAGTATTTT. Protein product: CASSSSGGGRTQYF. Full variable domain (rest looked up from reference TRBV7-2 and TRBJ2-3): GAGVSQSPSNKVTEKGKDVELRCDPISGHTALYWYRQSLGQGLEFLIYFQGNSAPDKSGLPSDRFSAERTGGSVSTLTIQRTQQEDSAVYLCASSSSGGGRTQYFGPGTRLTVL.

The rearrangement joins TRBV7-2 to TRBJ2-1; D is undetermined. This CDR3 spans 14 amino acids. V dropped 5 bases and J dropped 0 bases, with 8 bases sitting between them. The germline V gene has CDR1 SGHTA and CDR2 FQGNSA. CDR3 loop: CASSPFPSYNEQFF. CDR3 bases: TGTGCCAGCAGCCCTTTTCCCTCCTACAATGAGCAGTTCTTC.

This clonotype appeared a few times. The CDR3 coding sequence is TGTGCCAGCAGCCACCCCCGGGGAAACATTCAGTACTTC. Translation: CASSHPRGNIQYF. This sequence joins TRBV3-1 and TRBJ2-4; perhaps TRBD2 as D (5 bases). Looked up from germline, CDR1 is LGHDT and CDR2 is YNNKEL (reference sequence). Trimming cost V 3 bases and J 6 bases, with 9 bases left between them. The CDR3 totals 13 residues. The entire variable domain, with the rest obtained from reference TRBV3-1 and TRBJ2-4, is as follows: DTAVSQTPKYLVTQMGNDKSIKCEQNLGHDTMYWYKQDSKKFLKIMFSYNNKELIINETVPNRFSPKSPDKAHLNLHINSLELGDSAVYFCASSHPRGNIQYFGAGTRLSVL.

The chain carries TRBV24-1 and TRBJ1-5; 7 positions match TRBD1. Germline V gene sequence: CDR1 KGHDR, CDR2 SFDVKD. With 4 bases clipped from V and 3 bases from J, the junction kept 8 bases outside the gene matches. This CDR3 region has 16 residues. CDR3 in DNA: TGTGCCACCAGTGACCCACAGACAGGGATCAATCAGCCCCAGCATTTT. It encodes CATSDPQTGINQPQHF.